This entry lists 9 T cell receptor beta chains sequenced from one sample in a study of early T cells in non-severe SARS-CoV-2 infection. TCRdb redid the calling of the 5' RACE reads with MiXCR, one entry per CDR3 protein. The repertoire holds some 70,000 distinct CDR3 sequences, with 10% to 15% as singletons. Material for sequencing was whole blood. The source of these receptors is an adult who was a healthcare worker with PCR-confirmed SARS-CoV-2 infection or an uninfected control (not recorded which).

In its sample, this clonotype was seen many times. This sequence joins TRBV6-2 or TRBV6-3 and TRBJ2-5; the D gene is possibly TRBD1 (5 bases). Trimming cost V 0 bases and J 4 bases, with 12 bases left between them. The CDR3 covers 15 residues. Germline V gene lookup returns CDR1 MNHEY and CDR2 SVGEGT. The CDR3 DNA reads TGTGCCAGCAGTTACTCGACGCAGGGTCTAGAGACCCAGTACTTC. Residues: CASSYSTQGLETQYF.

The chain recombines TRBV28 with TRBJ1-5, with unresolved D. Per germline, CDR1 MDHEN and CDR2 SYDVKM. V lost 6 bases to trimming and J lost 0 bases, with 9 bases between them. The CDR3 length is 14 residues. This CDR3 reads CASSAGGSNQPQHF. The CDR3 DNA follows: TGTGCCAGCAGCGCGGGCGGTAGCAATCAGCCCCAGCATTTT.

This clonotype has ten or more counts. This sequence joins TRBV4-1 and TRBJ2-7; D might be TRBD1 or TRBD2, each matching 6 bases. This CDR3 has 14 amino acids. V shed 4 bases and J shed 2 bases, with 12 bases lying between them. Germline CDR1 and CDR2: MGHRA and YSYEKL. CDR3: CASSPTRGAYEQYF. The CDR3 DNA follows: TGCGCCAGCAGCCCGACTAGGGGGGCCTACGAGCAGTACTTC.

CDR3 sequence reads: CASSPTGSSYNEQFF. For the CDR3, the DNA is TGTGCCAGTAGCCCGACAGGAAGCTCCTACAATGAGCAGTTCTTC. The chain carries TRBV19 and TRBJ2-1; possible D gene TRBD1, 6 bases. The CDR3 runs 15 residues. CDR1 and CDR2 from the germline V gene are LNHDA and SQIVND (reference sequence). Between the trimmed V and J ends, which lost 6 bases and 0 bases, there was a span of 12 bases.

This clonotype was seen at least ten times. This rearrangement joins TRBV18 to TRBJ1-1; D remains unclear. Trimming cost V 3 bases and J 9 bases, with 11 bases left between them. The CDR3 has 12 amino acids. Per germline, CDR1 KGHSH and CDR2 LQKENI. CDR3 protein: CASSPDEGKAFF. In DNA form, the CDR3 reads TGTGCCAGCTCACCGGATGAGGGAAAAGCTTTCTTT.

The chain is built from TRBV28 and TRBJ1-5, with 7 bases matching TRBD1. Germline V gene lookup returns CDR1 MDHEN and CDR2 SYDVKM. V shed 4 bases and J 6 bases; nucleotides not matched to a gene: 9. The CDR3 is 15 residues long. CDR3 loop: CASSYYQQGSQPQHF. The CDR3 DNA sequence: TGTGCCAGCAGTTATTACCAACAGGGGAGTCAGCCCCAGCATTTT.

This clonotype was recorded at least ten times. The chain uses TRBV5-1 and TRBJ1-5, with 8 bases fitting TRBD1. V was clipped by 0 bases and J by 5 bases; unmatched bases: 4. Germline V gives CDR1 SGHRS, CDR2 YFSETQ. The CDR3 is made up of 15 amino acids. CDR3 bases: TGCGCCAGCAGCTTGGGGCAGGGGGCATATCAGCCCCAGCATTTT. Amino acid sequence: CASSLGQGAYQPQHF.

This clonotype has a single count. The rearrangement links TRBV20-1 to TRBJ1-5; D gene ambiguous. CDR1 is DFQATT, CDR2 SNEGSKA, per germline (reference sequence). V was pared by 0 bases and J by 4 bases, with 10 bases between. The CDR3 totals 14 residues. The CDR3 nucleotides are TGCAGTGCTAGAGATCTCCGTGAAAATCAGCCCCAGCATTTT. This translates into CSARDLRENQPQHF.

There are many counts of this clonotype. The gene calls are TRBV7-8 and TRBJ2-1, with a tentative D call TRBD2 (6 bases). There are 18 residues in the CDR3. V lost 6 bases, J lost 2 bases, and 23 bases lay in between. Looked up from germline, CDR1 is SGHVS and CDR2 is FQNEAQ. CDR3: CASSSVGVGGVAYNEQFF. In nucleotides, the CDR3 is TGTGCCAGCAGTTCCGTGGGTGTGGGAGGAGTCGCCTACAATGAGCAGTTCTTC.